The 5 T cell receptor beta chains presented below share a single source sample, sequenced in a study of T-cell memory formation after mild COVID-19. Via MiXCR, TCRdb re-called the 5' RACE reads, giving one row per CDR3 protein. The repertoire has around 390,000 distinct CDR3 sequences, 15% to 20% of them found once; the top ten carry roughly a fifth. Material for sequencing was PBMCs or a T cell subset sorted from them (not recorded which). All receptors derive from a man between 18 and 35 years old who had mild COVID-19 (a few samples of this study predate the infection). Cell type and time point are not known.

This clonotype occurred a few times. This rearrangement joins TRBV21-1 to TRBJ1-4. TRBV21-1 is tagged as a pseudogene. The CDR3 sequence is 12 residues long. The CDR3 sequence is CASSKWQEKLFF. Here the CDR3 DNA reads TGTGCCAGCAGCAAATGGCAAGAAAAACTGTTTTTT.

This clonotype was seen a few times. The gene calls are TRBV28 and TRBJ2-7; possible D gene TRBD1, 6 bases. The germline V gene encodes CDR1 MDHEN and CDR2 SYDVKM. V lost 3 bases and J lost 5, with 11 bases in between. CDR3 size: 13 residues. CDR3 in DNA: TGTGCCAGCAGTTTCAGGGGTGGAGACGAGCAGTACTTC. The encoded protein is CASSFRGGDEQYF.

The V and J genes are TRBV5-1 and TRBJ1-4; weak D call: TRBD1 (6 bases). V lost 0 bases, J lost 1 base, and 13 bases lay in between. This CDR3 spans 17 amino acids. Germline lookup yields CDR1 SGHRS and CDR2 YFSETQ. The CDR3: CASSLGAGAGTNEKLFF. CDR3 coding DNA: TGCGCCAGCAGCTTGGGAGCAGGGGCAGGAACTAATGAAAAACTGTTTTTT.

This clonotype has just a few counts. The V gene is TRBV20-1, the J gene TRBJ1-1, with a possible D match to TRBD1 (5 bases). Germline V gives CDR1 DFQATT, CDR2 SNEGSKA (reference sequence). Trimming pared 0 bases from V and 9 bases from J, leaving 17 bases between. This CDR3 contains 14 residues. CDR3 protein: CSARDLGETEKAFF. CDR3 in DNA: TGCAGTGCTAGAGATTTGGGGGAGACAGAAAAAGCTTTCTTT.

This clonotype showed up just a few times. V gene TRBV12-3 or TRBV12-4 combines with J gene TRBJ2-3, with TRBD1 as a possible D gene (6 bases). CDR3 length: 16 amino acids. V lost 7 bases and J lost 8, with 25 bases in between. CDR3 loop: CASTHRVDRPRGTQYF. In DNA, the CDR3 is TGTGCCAGCACCCACCGAGTGGACAGACCCAGGGGTACGCAGTATTTT.